The 17 T cell receptor beta chains below come from one sample, sequenced in a study of blood T cell repertoires in COVID-19. Libraries were prepared by immunoSEQ multiplex PCR; TCRdb keeps only in-frame clonotypes and omits some of them. The sample comprises 60,000 or so clones, roughly 79% of which are singletons, and 3.5% rests with the top ten. Sequenced input: peripheral blood. These receptors originate from a man between 60 and 75 years old with acute or convalescent COVID-19.

The J gene is TRBJ2-7, the V gene TRBV10-2; TRBD1 might be the D (6 bases). Trimming shortened V by 5 bases and J by 0 bases, and 14 bases separated the two germline ends. The CDR3 runs 15 residues. Germline CDR1 reads WSHSY; CDR2 reads SAAADI. CDR3 DNA: TGCGCCAGCAGTACCCGGGACATGAGCTCCTACGAGCAGTACTTC. The encoded protein is CASSTRDMSSYEQYF.

V and J are TRBV7-2 and TRBJ2-3, with a tentative D call TRBD1 (5 bases). Trimming cost V 7 bases and J 7 bases, with 15 bases left between them. The length of the CDR3 is 13 residues. Per the germline V gene, CDR1 is SGHTA and CDR2 is FQGNSA. CDR3 bases: TGTGCCAGCACTCCGGAGAGGACACATACGCAGTATTTT. The encoded protein is CASTPERTHTQYF.

This clone was seen only once. V usage is TRBV19 and J usage is TRBJ2-2; possible D gene TRBD1, 6 bases. V lost 4 bases to trimming and J lost 7 bases, with 16 bases between them. CDR3 length equals 15 residues. Germline-derived CDR1 and CDR2 are LNHDA and SQIVND (reference sequence). DNA for the CDR3: TGTGCCAGTAGTAGAGTAAGGGGGTTGGACGGGGAGCTGTTTTTT. Its translation is CASSRVRGLDGELFF.

This sequence joins TRBV6-1 and TRBJ2-3, with D possibly matching TRBD2 (6 bases). Germline V gives CDR1 MNHNS, CDR2 SASEGT. V dropped 0 bases and J dropped 2 bases, with 15 bases sitting between them. The length of the CDR3 is 17 residues. The CDR3 region has the DNA TGTGCCAGCAGTGAAGCCCCGGGGGTACGGTCCACAGATACGCAGTATTTT. Its protein product is CASSEAPGVRSTDTQYF.

This chain joins TRBV27 and TRBJ2-5; the D gene is possibly TRBD2 (7 bases). Looked up from germline, CDR1 is MNHEY and CDR2 is SMNVEV (reference sequence). V was clipped by 1 base and J by 7 bases, with 22 bases between them. The CDR3 sequence is 17 residues long. CDR3 bases: TGTGCCAGCAGTTTATACGGGGGGCGGGGCTTGGTAGGGACCCAGTACTTC. Translating it yields CASSLYGGRGLVGTQYF.

This clone has only one observation. The chain uses TRBV7-8 and TRBJ2-7, with D perhaps TRBD1 (5 bases). The ends were cut back, 5 bases at V and 3 bases at J, with 8 bases in the middle. The CDR3 is made up of 12 amino acids. CDR1 and CDR2 (germline): SGHVS, FQNEAQ. DNA for the CDR3: TGTGCCAGCAGCCGTCAGGGCTACGAGCAGTACTTC. Translated: CASSRQGYEQYF.

This clone was observed a handful of times. V gene TRBV6-5 combines with J gene TRBJ1-1, with TRBD1 matching 8 bases. Germline V CDR1 and CDR2: MNHEY, SVGAGI. V dropped 4 bases and J dropped 7; count of bases not matched to a gene: 5. This CDR3 contains 13 residues. CDR3 sequence reads: CASSLDRVREAFF. In DNA, the CDR3 is TGTGCCAGCAGTTTGGACAGGGTTCGTGAAGCTTTCTTT.

The V call is TRBV19, the J call TRBJ2-3; TRBD2 matches at 8 bases. The length of the CDR3 is 14 residues. The V and J ends lost 7 bases and 4 bases, in that order; junction bases with no gene match: 7. Germline assignment: CDR1 LNHDA and CDR2 SQIVND (reference sequence). The CDR3 spells CASTGLAYPDTQYF. Here the CDR3 DNA reads TGTGCCAGTACCGGACTAGCCTACCCAGATACGCAGTATTTT.

The rearrangement joins TRBV18 to TRBJ2-2, with 7 nucleotides matching TRBD1. V lost 1 base, J lost 3 bases, and 2 bases stayed unmatched. Per the germline V gene, CDR1 is KGHSH and CDR2 is LQKENI. The CDR3 is 15 residues long. The chain's CDR3 is CASSPLQGDTGELFF. CDR3 in DNA: TGTGCCAGCTCACCACTCCAGGGGGACACCGGGGAGCTGTTTTTT.

The chain joins TRBV6-4 to TRBJ2-1, with 12 bases that match TRBD1. The CDR3 is 16 amino acids. Germline CDR1 and CDR2: MRHNA and SNTAGT. The trim removed 7 bases at V and 8 bases at J, leaving 12 bases unmatched. The CDR3 is CASKHAGTGGLDEQFF. CDR3 DNA sequence: TGTGCCAGCAAACATGCCGGGACAGGGGGCTTGGATGAGCAGTTCTTC.

J is TRBJ2-3 and V is TRBV7-2, with D tentatively TRBD1 (5 bases). This CDR3 contains 13 residues. V lost 1 base and J 10 bases, leaving 12 bases between the germline ends. CDR1 is SGHTA, CDR2 FQGNSA, per germline. CDR3 in DNA: TGTGCCAGCAGCTTAGGGCAAGGGGATCCGCAGTATTTT. It is translated as CASSLGQGDPQYF.

The chain is built from TRBV2 and TRBJ1-6, with 8 nucleotides matching TRBD1. The ends lost 8 bases at V and 10 bases at J; junction bases unmatched: 7. The CDR3 loop spans 13 amino acids. Germline CDR1 is SNHLY and CDR2 is FYNNEI. The CDR3 spells CASRQGPDSPLHF. The CDR3 bases are TGTGCCAGCCGACAGGGGCCCGACTCACCCCTCCACTTT. The full variable domain, completed using reference TRBV2 and TRBJ1-6, is EPEVTQTPSHQVTQMGQEVILRCVPISNHLYFYWYRQILGQKVEFLVSFYNNEISEKSEIFDDQFSVERPDGSNFTLKIRSTKLEDSAMYFCASRQGPDSPLHFGNGTRLTVT.

This clone was seen a few times. CDR3 amino acids: CASSLWGGDYGYTF. Here the CDR3 DNA reads TGTGCCAGCAGCTTGTGGGGAGGGGACTATGGCTACACCTTC. The rearrangement uses TRBV5-4 and TRBJ1-2; the D gene is possibly TRBD1 (5 bases). This CDR3 is built from 14 residues. Trimming took off 1 base at V and 3 bases at J, with 10 bases between the two ends. Germline values: CDR1 SGHNT, CDR2 YYREEE (reference sequence).

The V gene is TRBV19, the J gene TRBJ2-7; a possible D gene is TRBD1 (5 bases). The CDR3 runs 14 residues. V was pared by 3 bases and J by 1 base, with 10 bases between. Germline V lookup: CDR1 LNHDA, CDR2 SQIVND (reference sequence). The DNA of the CDR3 is TGTGCCAGTAGTATCGCAGGGTGGTCCTACGAGCAGTACTTC. Translation: CASSIAGWSYEQYF.

V gene TRBV12-3 or TRBV12-4 combines with J gene TRBJ1-5; a possible D gene is TRBD1 (5 bases). V shed 1 base and J shed 9 bases, with 10 bases lying between them. This CDR3 region has 13 residues. The CDR3 coding sequence is TGTGCCAGCAGTTTAGGGAGCAGGGCGCCCCAGCATTTT. It encodes CASSLGSRAPQHF.

The chain recombines TRBV7-9 with TRBJ1-4, with a possible D match to TRBD1 (5 bases). V was pared by 5 bases and J by 3 bases, with 16 bases between. This CDR3 has 16 residues. Germline loops: CDR1 SEHNR, CDR2 FQNEAQ (reference sequence). CDR3 protein: CASSDGLGRSNEKLFF. In nucleotides, the CDR3 is TGTGCCAGCAGCGACGGGCTGGGGCGTTCTAATGAAAAACTGTTTTTT. Together with reference TRBV7-9 and TRBJ1-4, the CDR3 gives the full variable domain: DTGVSQNPRHKITKRGQNVTFRCDPISEHNRLYWYRQTLGQGPEFLTYFQNEAQLEKSRLLSDRFSAERPKGSFSTLEIQRTEQGDSAMYLCASSDGLGRSNEKLFFGSGTQLSVL.

V gene TRBV5-4 combines with J gene TRBJ1-2; a possible D gene is TRBD1 (5 bases). In germline, CDR1 is SGHNT, CDR2 YYREEE (reference sequence). The CDR3 runs 16 residues. V was trimmed by 3 bases and J by 2 bases, leaving 17 bases between them. Here the CDR3 reads CASSSGGASSNYGYTF. The CDR3 nucleotides are TGTGCCAGCAGCTCGGGGGGTGCTTCCTCCAACTATGGCTACACCTTC. The variable domain in full, completed from reference TRBV5-4 and TRBJ1-2, reads ETGVTQSPTHLIKTRGQQVTLRCSSQSGHNTVSWYQQALGQGPQFIFQYYREEENGRGNFPPRFSGLQFPNYSSELNVNALELDDSALYLCASSSGGASSNYGYTFGSGTRLTVV.